These T cell receptor beta chains were read from a single sample in a study of glioma-infiltrating T cells after dendritic cell vaccination. Clones were read by immunoSEQ multiplex PCR, and TCRdb kept only the in-frame ones, dropping some. The data show around 90,000 clones, with approximately 81% seen just once and around 5.4% held by the top ten. Sequenced material: blood, taken before dendritic cell vaccination. Receptor source: a human donor with glioblastoma. Both conserved end residues are part of each CDR3. A D gene is named only where the DNA matches it firmly. Size is stated for part of the rows, as once, few or many counts, or as a class when the clone is expanded.

V gene,clone size,D gene,J gene,CDR3 DNA,CDR3 protein
TRBV11-2,-,-,TRBJ1-1,TGTGCCAGCAGCTTAGATCGCGGCAGGAACACTGAAGCTTTCTTT,CASSLDRGRNTEAFF
TRBV7-3,-,-,TRBJ2-3,TGTGCCAGCAGCTTAAGAGCGAGCACAGATACGCAGTATTTT,CASSLRASTDTQYF
TRBV19,-,TRBD2,TRBJ2-1,TGTGCCAGTAGTATAGACGCCGGGACTAGCGGGCCGAAGTTCTTC,CASSIDAGTSGPKFF
TRBV29-1,-,-,TRBJ1-1,TGCAGCGTGTCCAGGGCCTTGAACACTGAAGCTTTCTTT,CSVSRALNTEAFF
TRBV19,-,TRBD2,TRBJ2-1,TGTGCCAGTAGTATACGGCGGGAGGCCTACAATGAGCAGTTCTTC,CASSIRREAYNEQFF
TRBV7-9,-,TRBD2,TRBJ2-3,TGTGCCAGCAGCTTAGCGCTACTAGCGGGGGACTACACAGATACGCAGTATTTT,CASSLALLAGDYTDTQYF
TRBV27,once,-,TRBJ2-1,TGTGCCAGCAGGGACTACCCCAATAGCTATGAGCAGTTCTTC,CASRDYPNSYEQFF
TRBV25-1,-,TRBD1,TRBJ2-3,TGTGCCAGCAGTGATTGGGACAGACCCACAGATACGCAGTATTTT,CASSDWDRPTDTQYF
TRBV6-1,-,-,TRBJ1-2,TGTGCCAGCAGCCCGAACTATGGCTACACCTTC,CASSPNYGYTF
TRBV30,-,-,TRBJ1-4,TGTGCCTGGAGTGAGGCCGGAGGGACTGAAAAACTGTTTTTT,CAWSEAGGTEKLFF
TRBV19,-,TRBD2,TRBJ2-1,TGTGCCAGTAGTCTTCGGACTAGCGGGAGTTCTGAGCAGTTCTTC,CASSLRTSGSSEQFF
TRBV5-6,-,TRBD1,TRBJ1-4,TGTGCCAGCAGCTCGAGGGACAGGGGGCGTGGGTTGGCTGAAAAACTGTTTTTT,CASSSRDRGRGLAEKLFF
TRBV7-9,-,-,TRBJ2-2,TGTGCCAGCAGCTTGAGCGACCAGAACACCGGGGAGCTGTTTTTT,CASSLSDQNTGELFF
TRBV10-2,-,-,TRBJ2-1,TGCGCCAGCAGTGAGTCTGAATTAGCCCCCTACAATGAGCAGTTCTTC,CASSESELAPYNEQFF